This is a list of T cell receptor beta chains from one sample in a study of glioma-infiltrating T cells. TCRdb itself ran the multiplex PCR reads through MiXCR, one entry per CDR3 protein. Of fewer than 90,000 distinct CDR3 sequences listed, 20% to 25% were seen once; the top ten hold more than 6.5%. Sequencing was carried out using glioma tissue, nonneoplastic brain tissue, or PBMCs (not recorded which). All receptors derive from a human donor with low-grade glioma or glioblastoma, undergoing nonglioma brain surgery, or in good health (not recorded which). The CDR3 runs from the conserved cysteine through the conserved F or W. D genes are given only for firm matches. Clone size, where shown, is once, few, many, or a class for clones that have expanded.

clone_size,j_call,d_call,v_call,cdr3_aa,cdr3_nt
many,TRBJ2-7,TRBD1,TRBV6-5,CASSYSTRGREQYF,TGTGCCAGCAGTTACTCGACGAGGGGGCGCGAGCAGTACTTC
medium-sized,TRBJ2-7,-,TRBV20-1,CSGERRSPYEQYF,TGCAGTGGGGAGAGGCGGTCCCCCTACGAGCAGTACTTC
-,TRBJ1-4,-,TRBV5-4,CASSQDRNEKLFF,TGTGCCAGCAGCCAGGACAGAAATGAAAAACTGTTTTTT
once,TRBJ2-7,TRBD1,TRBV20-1,CFARLQGTPYEQYF,TGCTTTGCTAGACTACAGGGGACCCCCTACGAGCAGTACTTC
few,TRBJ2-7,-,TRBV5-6,CASSAGSSYEQYF,TGTGCCAGCAGCGCGGGTTCTTCCTACGAGCAGTACTTC
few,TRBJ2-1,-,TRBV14,CASSQVRQVPYNEQFF,TGTGCCAGCAGCCAAGTTCGGCAGGTACCCTACAATGAGCAGTTCTTC
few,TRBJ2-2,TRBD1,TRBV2,CASSLGQGVGQLTGELFF,TGTGCCAGCAGCCTGGGACAGGGGGTCGGACAGTTAACCGGGGAGCTGTTTTTT
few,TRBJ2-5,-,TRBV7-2,CASSIGTYQETQYF,TGTGCCAGCAGCATAGGGACTTATCAAGAGACCCAGTACTTC
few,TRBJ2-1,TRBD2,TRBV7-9,CASSSGLLNEQFF,TGTGCCAGCAGCTCGGGACTACTGAATGAGCAGTTCTTC
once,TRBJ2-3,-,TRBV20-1,CSAKGLGTDTQYF,TGCAGTGCCAAGGGACTGGGGACAGATACGCAGTATTTT
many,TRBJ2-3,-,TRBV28,CASSSAGASTDTQYF,TGTGCCAGCAGTTCGGCGGGGGCTAGCACAGATACGCAGTATTTT
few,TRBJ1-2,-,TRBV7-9,CASSLAGLYCGYTF,TGTGCCAGCAGCTTAGCGGGACTTTACTGTGGCTACACCTTC
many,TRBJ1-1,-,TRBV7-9,CASSLQRYTEAFF,TGTGCCAGCAGCTTACAGCGGTACACTGAAGCTTTCTTT
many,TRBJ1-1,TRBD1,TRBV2,CASSGTGFTEAFF,TGTGCCAGCAGCGGGACAGGGTTTACTGAAGCTTTCTTT
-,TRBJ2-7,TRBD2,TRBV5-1,CASSRGVISGRETYEQYF,TGCGCCAGCAGCCGTGGAGTCATTAGCGGGAGAGAAACCTACGAGCAGTACTTC
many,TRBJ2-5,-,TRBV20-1,CSAPQFGTAQETQYF,TGCAGTGCTCCCCAATTCGGGACTGCTCAAGAGACCCAGTACTTC
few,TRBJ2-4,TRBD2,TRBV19,CASTRLAGGAKNIQYF,TGTGCCAGTACCAGACTAGCGGGGGGAGCCAAAAACATTCAGTACTTC
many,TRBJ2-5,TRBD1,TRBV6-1,CASSEHIPGQPGAQYF,TGTGCCAGCAGTGAACATATTCCGGGACAGCCAGGGGCCCAGTACTTC
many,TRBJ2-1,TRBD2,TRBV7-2,CASSLAAGFGDEQFF,TGTGCCAGCAGCTTAGCAGCGGGGTTTGGGGATGAGCAGTTCTTC
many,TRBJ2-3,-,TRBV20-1,CSARDFRGLQSSTDTQYF,TGCAGTGCTAGAGATTTCCGGGGACTGCAATCTAGCACAGATACGCAGTATTTT
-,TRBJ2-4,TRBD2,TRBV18,CASSPQRGRTAKNIQYF,TGTGCCAGCTCACCACAGCGCGGGAGGACCGCCAAAAACATTCAGTACTTC
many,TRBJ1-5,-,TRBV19,CASSTTGGNQPQHF,TGTGCCAGTAGTACGACAGGAGGCAATCAGCCCCAGCATTTT
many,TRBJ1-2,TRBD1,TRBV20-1,CSAPGQGFGYTF,TGCAGTGCTCCCGGACAGGGCTTTGGCTACACCTTC
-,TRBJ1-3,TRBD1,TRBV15,CATRGQVLSGNTIYF,TGTGCCACCAGGGGACAGGTCCTCTCTGGAAACACCATATATTTT
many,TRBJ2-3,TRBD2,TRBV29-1,CSAGTSGRSTDTQYF,TGCAGCGCCGGGACTAGCGGGAGGTCCACAGATACGCAGTATTTT
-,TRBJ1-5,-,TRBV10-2,CAPPPSRSNQPQHF,TGTGCCCCCCCCCCGTCGAGGAGCAATCAGCCCCAGCATTTT
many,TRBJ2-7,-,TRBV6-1,CASSYGAGPSYEQYF,TGTGCCAGCAGTTACGGGGCAGGTCCTAGTTACGAGCAGTACTTC
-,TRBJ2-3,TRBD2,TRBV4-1,CASSRGSGLANSTQYF,TGCGCCAGCAGCAGGGGGTCGGGACTAGCAAATAGTACGCAGTATTTT
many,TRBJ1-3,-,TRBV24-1,CATSDPTAGTSDGNTIYF,TGTGCCACCAGTGATCCGACAGCAGGGACGTCGGATGGAAACACCATATATTTT
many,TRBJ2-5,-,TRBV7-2,CASSLQVLIQETQYF,TGTGCCAGCAGCTTACAAGTTTTAATACAAGAGACCCAGTACTTC
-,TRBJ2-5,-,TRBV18,CASSRTEGETQCF,TGTGCCAGCTCGCGGACAGAAGGAGAGACCCAGTGCTTC
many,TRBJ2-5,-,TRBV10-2,CASSEPRPTRLQETQYF,TGCGCCAGCAGTGAGCCCCGACCTACTAGGCTCCAAGAGACCCAGTACTTC
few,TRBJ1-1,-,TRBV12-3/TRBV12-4,CASSLVVREAFF,TGTGCCAGCAGTTTAGTTGTCCGAGAAGCTTTCTTT
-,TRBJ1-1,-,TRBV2,CASSPHGTSVNTEAFF,TGTGCCAGCAGTCCCCATGGCACCTCGGTGAATACTGAAGCTTTCTTT
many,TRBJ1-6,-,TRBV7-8,CASSGDMVGRSPLHF,TGTGCCAGCAGCGGGGACATGGTGGGGCGTTCACCCCTCCACTTT